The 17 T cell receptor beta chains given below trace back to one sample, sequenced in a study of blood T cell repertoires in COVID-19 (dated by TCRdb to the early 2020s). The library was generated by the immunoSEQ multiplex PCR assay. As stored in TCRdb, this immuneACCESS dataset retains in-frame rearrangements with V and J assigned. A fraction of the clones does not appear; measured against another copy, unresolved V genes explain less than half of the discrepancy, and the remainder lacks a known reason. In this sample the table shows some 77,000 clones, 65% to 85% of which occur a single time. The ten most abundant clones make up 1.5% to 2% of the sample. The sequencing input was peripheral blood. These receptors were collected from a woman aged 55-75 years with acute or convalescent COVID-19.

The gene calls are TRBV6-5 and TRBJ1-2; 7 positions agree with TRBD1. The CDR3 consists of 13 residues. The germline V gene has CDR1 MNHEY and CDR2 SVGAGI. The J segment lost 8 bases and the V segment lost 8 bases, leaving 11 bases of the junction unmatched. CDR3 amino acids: CASALDRFEGYTF. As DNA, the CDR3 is TGTGCCAGCGCCTTGGACAGGTTTGAGGGCTACACCTTC.

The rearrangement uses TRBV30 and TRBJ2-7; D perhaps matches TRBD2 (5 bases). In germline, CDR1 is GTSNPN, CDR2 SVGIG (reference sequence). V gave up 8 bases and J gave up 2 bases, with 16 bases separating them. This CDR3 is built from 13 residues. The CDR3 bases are TGTGCCGGTCGACTACCTCCTGCCTACGAGCAGTACTTC. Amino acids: CAGRLPPAYEQYF.

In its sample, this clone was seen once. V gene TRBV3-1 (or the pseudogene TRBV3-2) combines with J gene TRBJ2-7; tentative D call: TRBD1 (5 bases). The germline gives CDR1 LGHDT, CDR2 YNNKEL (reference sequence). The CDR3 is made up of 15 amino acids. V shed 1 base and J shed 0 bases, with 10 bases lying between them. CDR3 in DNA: TGTGCCAGCAGCCAAGGCCTGACAGTCTCCTACGAGCAGTACTTC. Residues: CASSQGLTVSYEQYF.

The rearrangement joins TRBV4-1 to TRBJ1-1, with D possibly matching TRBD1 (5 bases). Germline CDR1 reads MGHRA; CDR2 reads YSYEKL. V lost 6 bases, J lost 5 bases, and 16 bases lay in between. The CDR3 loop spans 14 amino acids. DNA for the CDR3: TGCGCCAGCAGTCCCAGGGAAGAGAAGACTGAAGCTTTCTTT. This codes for CASSPREEKTEAFF.

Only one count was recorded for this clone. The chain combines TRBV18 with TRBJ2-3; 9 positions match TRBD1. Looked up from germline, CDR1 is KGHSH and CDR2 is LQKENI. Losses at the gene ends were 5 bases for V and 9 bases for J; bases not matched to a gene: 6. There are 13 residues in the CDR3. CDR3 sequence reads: CASSSSDRGTQYF. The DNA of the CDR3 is TGTGCCAGCTCATCGTCGGACAGGGGCACGCAGTATTTT.

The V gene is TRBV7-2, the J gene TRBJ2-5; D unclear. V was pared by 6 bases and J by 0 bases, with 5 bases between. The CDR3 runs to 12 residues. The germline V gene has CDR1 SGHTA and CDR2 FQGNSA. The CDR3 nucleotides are TGTGCCAGCAGACTCTACCAAGAGACCCAGTACTTC. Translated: CASRLYQETQYF.

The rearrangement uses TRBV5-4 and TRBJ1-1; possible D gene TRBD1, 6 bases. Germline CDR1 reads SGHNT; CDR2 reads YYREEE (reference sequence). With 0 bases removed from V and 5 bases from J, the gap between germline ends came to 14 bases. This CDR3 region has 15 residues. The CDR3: CASSLGAGGLTEAFF. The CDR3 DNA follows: TGTGCCAGCAGCTTGGGTGCGGGGGGCTTAACTGAAGCTTTCTTT.

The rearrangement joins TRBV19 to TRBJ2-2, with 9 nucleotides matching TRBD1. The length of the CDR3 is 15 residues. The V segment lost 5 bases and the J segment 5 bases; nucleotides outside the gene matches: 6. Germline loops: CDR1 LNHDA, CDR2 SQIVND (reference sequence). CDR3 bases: TGTGCCAGTAGTCCACAGGGGGCAGTAACCGGGGAGCTGTTTTTT. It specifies CASSPQGAVTGELFF.

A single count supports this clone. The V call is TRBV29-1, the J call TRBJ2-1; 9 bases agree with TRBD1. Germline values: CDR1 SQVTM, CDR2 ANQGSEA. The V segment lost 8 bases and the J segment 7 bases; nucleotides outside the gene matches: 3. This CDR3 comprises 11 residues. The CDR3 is CSTGQGNEQFF. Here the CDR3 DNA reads TGCAGCACGGGACAGGGAAATGAGCAGTTCTTC.

CDR3 bases: TGTGCCAGCACCGACCTGGACAGGAACCTCTATGGCTACACCTTC. Translation: CASTDLDRNLYGYTF. The chain employs TRBV7-2 and TRBJ1-2; 7 bases line up with TRBD1. J lost 4 bases, V lost 7 bases, and 12 bases had no gene match. Germline-derived CDR1 and CDR2 are SGHTA and FQGNSA. The CDR3 has 15 residues.

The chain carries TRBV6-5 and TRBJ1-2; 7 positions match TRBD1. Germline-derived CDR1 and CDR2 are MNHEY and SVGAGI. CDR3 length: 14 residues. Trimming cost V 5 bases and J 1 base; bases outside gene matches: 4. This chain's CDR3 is CASSKWDSNYGYTF. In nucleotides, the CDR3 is TGTGCCAGCAGTAAATGGGACAGTAACTATGGCTACACCTTC.

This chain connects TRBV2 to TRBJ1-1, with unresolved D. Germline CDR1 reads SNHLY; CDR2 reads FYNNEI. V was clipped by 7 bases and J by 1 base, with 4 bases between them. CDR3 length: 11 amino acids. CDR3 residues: CASTGNTEAFF. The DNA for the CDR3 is TGTGCCAGCACAGGGAACACTGAAGCTTTCTTT. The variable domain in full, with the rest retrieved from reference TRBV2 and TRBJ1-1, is EPEVTQTPSHQVTQMGQEVILRCVPISNHLYFYWYRQILGQKVEFLVSFYNNEISEKSEIFDDQFSVERPDGSNFTLKIRSTKLEDSAMYFCASTGNTEAFFGQGTRLTVV.

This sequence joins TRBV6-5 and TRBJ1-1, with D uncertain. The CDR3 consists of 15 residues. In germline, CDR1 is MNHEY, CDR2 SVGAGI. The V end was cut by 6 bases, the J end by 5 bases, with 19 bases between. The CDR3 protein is CASRLFKELKTEAFF. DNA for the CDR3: TGTGCCAGCAGGCTGTTTAAAGAACTTAAGACTGAAGCTTTCTTT.

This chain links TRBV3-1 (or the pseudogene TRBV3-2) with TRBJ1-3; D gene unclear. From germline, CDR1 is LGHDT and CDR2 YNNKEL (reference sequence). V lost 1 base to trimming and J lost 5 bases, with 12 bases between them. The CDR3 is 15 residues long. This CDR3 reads CASSQALIPRNTIYF. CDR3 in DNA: TGTGCCAGCAGCCAAGCCCTAATCCCCCGAAACACCATATATTTT.

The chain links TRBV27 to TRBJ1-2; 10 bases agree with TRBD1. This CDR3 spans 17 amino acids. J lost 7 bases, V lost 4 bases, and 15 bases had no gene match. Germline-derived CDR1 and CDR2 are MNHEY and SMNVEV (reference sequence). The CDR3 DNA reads TGTGCCAGCAGTTCGACCGGGACAGGGGTGACGGGAAGTGGCTACACCTTC. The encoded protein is CASSSTGTGVTGSGYTF.

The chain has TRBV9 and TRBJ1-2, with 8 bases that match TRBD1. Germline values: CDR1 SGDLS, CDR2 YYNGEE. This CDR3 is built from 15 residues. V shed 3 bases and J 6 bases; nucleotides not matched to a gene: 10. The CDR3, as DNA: TGTGCCAGCAGCGGAGGACAGGGCCCTCAGAATGGCTACACCTTC. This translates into CASSGGQGPQNGYTF.

This CDR3 reads CATSTGGPREGNTIYF. CDR3 bases: TGTGCCACCAGCACAGGGGGTCCTCGTGAGGGAAACACCATATATTTT. The chain joins TRBV15 to TRBJ1-3; 7 nucleotides match TRBD1. With 4 bases clipped from V and 4 bases from J, the junction kept 10 bases outside the gene matches. This CDR3 comprises 16 residues. Germline V gene data show CDR1 as LNHNV and CDR2 as YYDKDF (reference sequence). The whole variable domain, remainder taken from reference TRBV15 and TRBJ1-3, is DAMVIQNPRYQVTQFGKPVTLSCSQTLNHNVMYWYQQKSSQAPKLLFHYYDKDFNNEADTPDNFQSRRPNTSFCFLDIRSPGLGDTAMYLCATSTGGPREGNTIYFGEGSWLTVV.